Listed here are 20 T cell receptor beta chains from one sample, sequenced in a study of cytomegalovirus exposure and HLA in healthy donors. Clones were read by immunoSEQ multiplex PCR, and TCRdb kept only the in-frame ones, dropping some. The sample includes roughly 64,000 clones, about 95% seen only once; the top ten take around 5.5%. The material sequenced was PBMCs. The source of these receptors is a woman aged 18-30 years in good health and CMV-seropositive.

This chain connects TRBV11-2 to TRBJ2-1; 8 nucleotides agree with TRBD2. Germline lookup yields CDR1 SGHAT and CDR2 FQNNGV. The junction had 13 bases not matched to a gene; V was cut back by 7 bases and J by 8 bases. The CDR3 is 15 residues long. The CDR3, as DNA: TGTGCCAGCACCTTTTCAGCGGGGGACTCGGATGAGCAGTTCTTC. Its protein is CASTFSAGDSDEQFF.

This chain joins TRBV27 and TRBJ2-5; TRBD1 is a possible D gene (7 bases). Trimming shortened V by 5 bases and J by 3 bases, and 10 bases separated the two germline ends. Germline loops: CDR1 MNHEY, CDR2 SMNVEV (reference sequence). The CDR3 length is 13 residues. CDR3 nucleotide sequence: TGTGCCAGCAGTCGCAGGGGGGAAGAGACCCAGTACTTC. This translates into CASSRRGEETQYF.

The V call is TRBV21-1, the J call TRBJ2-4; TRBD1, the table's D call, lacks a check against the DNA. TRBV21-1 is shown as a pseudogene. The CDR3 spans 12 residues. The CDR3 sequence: CASSKRGTVQYF. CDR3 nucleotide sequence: TGTGCCAGCAGCAAAAGAGGGACAGTACAGTACTTC.

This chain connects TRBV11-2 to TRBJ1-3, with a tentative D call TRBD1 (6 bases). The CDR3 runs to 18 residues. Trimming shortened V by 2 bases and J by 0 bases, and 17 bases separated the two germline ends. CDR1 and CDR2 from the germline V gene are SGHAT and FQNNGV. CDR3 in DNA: TGTGCCAGCAGCTTATATCTGGGGGCAGCTACCTCTGGAAACACCATATATTTT. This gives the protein CASSLYLGAATSGNTIYF.

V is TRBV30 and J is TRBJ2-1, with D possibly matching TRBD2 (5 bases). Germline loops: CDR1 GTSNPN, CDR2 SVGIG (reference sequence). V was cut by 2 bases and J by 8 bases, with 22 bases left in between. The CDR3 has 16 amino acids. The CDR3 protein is CAWSLPGSLEDDEQFF. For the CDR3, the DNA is TGTGCCTGGAGTCTCCCTGGGAGTCTCGAGGACGATGAGCAGTTCTTC.

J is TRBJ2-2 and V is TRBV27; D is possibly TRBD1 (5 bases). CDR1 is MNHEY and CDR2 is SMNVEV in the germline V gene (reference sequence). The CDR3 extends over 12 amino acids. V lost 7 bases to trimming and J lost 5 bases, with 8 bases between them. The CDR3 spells CASTQGTGELFF. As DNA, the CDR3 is TGTGCCAGCACCCAGGGAACCGGGGAGCTGTTTTTT.

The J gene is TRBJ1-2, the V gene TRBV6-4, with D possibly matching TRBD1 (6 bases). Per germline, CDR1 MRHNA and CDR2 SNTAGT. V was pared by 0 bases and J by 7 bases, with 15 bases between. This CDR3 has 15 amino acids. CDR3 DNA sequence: TGTGCCAGCAGTGACTCGACCCTGAGGGGGTCTGGCTACACCTTC. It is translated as CASSDSTLRGSGYTF.

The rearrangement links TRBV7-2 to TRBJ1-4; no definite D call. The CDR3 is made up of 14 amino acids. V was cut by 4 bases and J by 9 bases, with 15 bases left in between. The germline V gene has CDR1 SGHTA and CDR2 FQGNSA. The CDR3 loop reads CASSYPRRGQKLFF. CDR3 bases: TGTGCCAGCAGCTACCCTCGTCGAGGGCAAAAACTGTTTTTT.

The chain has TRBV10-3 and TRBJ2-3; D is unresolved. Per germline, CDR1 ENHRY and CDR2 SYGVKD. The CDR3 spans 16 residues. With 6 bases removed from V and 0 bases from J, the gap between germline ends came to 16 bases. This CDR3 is CAIRDGSTPSTDTQYF. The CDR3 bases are TGTGCCATCAGAGACGGGTCTACGCCTAGCACAGATACGCAGTATTTT.

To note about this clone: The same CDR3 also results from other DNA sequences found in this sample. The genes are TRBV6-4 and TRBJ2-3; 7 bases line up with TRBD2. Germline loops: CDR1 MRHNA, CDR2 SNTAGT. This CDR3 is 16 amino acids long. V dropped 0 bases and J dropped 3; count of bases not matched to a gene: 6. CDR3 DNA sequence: TGTGCCAGCAGTGACTCTTCGGGAGGCGGAACAGATACGCAGTATTTT. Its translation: CASSDSSGGGTDTQYF.

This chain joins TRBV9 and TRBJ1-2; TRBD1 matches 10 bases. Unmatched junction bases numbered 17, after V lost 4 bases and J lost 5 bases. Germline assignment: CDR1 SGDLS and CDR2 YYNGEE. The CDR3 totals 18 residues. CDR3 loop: CASSSVHGVGTGAYGYTF. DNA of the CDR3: TGTGCCAGCAGCTCCGTTCACGGGGTGGGGACAGGGGCTTATGGCTACACCTTC.

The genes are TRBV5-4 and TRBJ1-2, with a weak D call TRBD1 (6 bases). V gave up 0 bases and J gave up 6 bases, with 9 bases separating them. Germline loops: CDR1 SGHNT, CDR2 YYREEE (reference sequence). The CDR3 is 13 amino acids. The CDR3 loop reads CASSLVSGDGYTF. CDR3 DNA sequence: TGTGCCAGCAGCTTGGTCTCAGGGGATGGCTACACCTTC.

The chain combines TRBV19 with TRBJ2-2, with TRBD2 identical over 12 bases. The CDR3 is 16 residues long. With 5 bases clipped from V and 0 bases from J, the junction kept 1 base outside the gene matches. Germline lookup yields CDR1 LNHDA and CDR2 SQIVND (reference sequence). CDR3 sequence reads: CASSPSGRANTGELFF. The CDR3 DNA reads TGTGCCAGTAGTCCTAGCGGGAGGGCGAACACCGGGGAGCTGTTTTTT. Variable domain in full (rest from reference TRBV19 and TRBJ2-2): DGGITQSPKYLFRKEGQNVTLSCEQNLNHDAMYWYRQDPGQGLRLIYYSQIVNDFQKGDIAEGYSVSREKKESFPLTVTSAQKNPTAFYLCASSPSGRANTGELFFGEGSRLTVL.

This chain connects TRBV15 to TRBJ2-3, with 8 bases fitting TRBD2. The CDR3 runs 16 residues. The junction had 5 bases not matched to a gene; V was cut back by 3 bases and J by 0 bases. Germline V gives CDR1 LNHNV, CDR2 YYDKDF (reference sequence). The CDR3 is CATSRRLASSTDTQYF. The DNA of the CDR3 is TGTGCCACCAGCAGGAGACTAGCGTCTAGCACAGATACGCAGTATTTT.

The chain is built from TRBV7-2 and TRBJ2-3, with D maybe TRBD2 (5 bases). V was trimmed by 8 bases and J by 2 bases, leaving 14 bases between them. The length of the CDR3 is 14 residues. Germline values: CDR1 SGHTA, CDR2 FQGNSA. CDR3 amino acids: CASLTSTTTDTQYF. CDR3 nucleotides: TGTGCCAGCCTTACGTCGACTACCACAGATACGCAGTATTTT.

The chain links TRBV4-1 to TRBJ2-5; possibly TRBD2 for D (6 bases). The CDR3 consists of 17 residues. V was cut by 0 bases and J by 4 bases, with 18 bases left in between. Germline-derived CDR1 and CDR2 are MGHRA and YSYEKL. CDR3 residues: CASSQDNLRGWRETQYF. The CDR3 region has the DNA TGCGCCAGCAGCCAAGATAATTTGCGGGGTTGGCGAGAGACCCAGTACTTC.

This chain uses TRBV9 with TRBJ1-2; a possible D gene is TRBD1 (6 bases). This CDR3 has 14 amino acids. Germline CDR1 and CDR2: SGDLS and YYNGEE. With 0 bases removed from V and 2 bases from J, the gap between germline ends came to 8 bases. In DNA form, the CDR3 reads TGTGCCAGCAGCGTAGCACAGGGAAACTATGGCTACACCTTC. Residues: CASSVAQGNYGYTF.

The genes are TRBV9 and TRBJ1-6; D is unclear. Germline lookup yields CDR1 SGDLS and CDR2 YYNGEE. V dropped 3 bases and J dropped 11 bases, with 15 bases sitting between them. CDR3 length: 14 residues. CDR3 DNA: TGTGCCAGCAGCGGGTCACAACAGCTTACACCCCTCCACTTT. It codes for CASSGSQQLTPLHF. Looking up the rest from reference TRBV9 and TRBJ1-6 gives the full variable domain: DSGVTQTPKHLITATGQRVTLRCSPRSGDLSVYWYQQSLDQGLQFLIQYYNGEERAKGNILERFSAQQFPDLHSELNLSSLELGDSALYFCASSGSQQLTPLHFGNGTRLTVT.

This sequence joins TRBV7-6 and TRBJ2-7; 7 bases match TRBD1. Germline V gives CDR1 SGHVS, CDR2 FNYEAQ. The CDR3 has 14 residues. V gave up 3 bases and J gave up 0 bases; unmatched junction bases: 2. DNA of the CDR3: TGTGCCAGCAGCTTGGGGACAGACTCCTACGAGCAGTACTTC. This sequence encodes CASSLGTDSYEQYF.

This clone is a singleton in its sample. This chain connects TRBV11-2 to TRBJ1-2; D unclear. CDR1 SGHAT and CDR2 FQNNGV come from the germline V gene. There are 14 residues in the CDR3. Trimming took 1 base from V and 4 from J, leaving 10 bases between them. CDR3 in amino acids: CASSLVAVFYGYTF. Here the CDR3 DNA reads TGTGCCAGCAGCTTAGTAGCAGTCTTCTATGGCTACACCTTC.